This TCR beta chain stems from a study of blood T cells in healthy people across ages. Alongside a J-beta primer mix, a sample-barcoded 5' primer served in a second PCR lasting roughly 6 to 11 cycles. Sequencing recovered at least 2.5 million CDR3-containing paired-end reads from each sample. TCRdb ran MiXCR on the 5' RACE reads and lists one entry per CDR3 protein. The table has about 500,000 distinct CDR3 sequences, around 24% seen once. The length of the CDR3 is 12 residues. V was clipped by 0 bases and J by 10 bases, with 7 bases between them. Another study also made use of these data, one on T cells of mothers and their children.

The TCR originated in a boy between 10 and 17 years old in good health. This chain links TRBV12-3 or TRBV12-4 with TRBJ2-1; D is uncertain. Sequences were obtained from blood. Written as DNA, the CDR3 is TGTGCCAGCAGTTTAGCGTCGACCGAGCAGTTCTTC. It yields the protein CASSLASTEQFF.